This is a list of T cell receptor beta chains from one sample in a study of blood T cell repertoires in COVID-19. Measured with immunoSEQ multiplex PCR; TCRdb has only the in-frame clones, and not every one. The table shows a few hundred thousand clones, with roughly 87% occurring only once. Sequencing was performed on PBMCs or T cells enriched from blood (not recorded which). The receptors were gathered from a young woman who had recovered from COVID-19. The CDR3 runs from the conserved cysteine through the conserved F or W. The D gene is left open where the match is weak. Rows may omit the clone size; those that give it use once, few, many or a size class.

few	TRBV5-4	TRBJ1-6	-	TGTGCCAGCAGCTTGGCCCTGGGAAACAGGGCGGATTCACCCCTCCACTTT	CASSLALGNRADSPLHF
-	TRBV5-1	TRBJ2-1	TRBD1	TGCGCCAGCAGCGACAGGGTTATCGATGAGCAGTTCTTC	CASSDRVIDEQFF
once	TRBV27	TRBJ2-7	-	TGTGCCAGCAGTTTATCTCTGGGGGCCGGCGAGCAGTACTTC	CASSLSLGAGEQYF
-	TRBV28	TRBJ2-7	TRBD1	TGTGCCAGCAGGGAGATTGGGACAGCGTACTCCTACGAGCAGTACTTC	CASREIGTAYSYEQYF
-	TRBV4-2	TRBJ2-6	TRBD1	TGTGCCAGCAGCCGAAACCCCTGGGACAGGGGATCTTCTGGGGCCAACGTCCTGACTTTC	CASSRNPWDRGSSGANVLTF
-	TRBV5-4	TRBJ2-7	TRBD1	TGTGCCAGCAGCTCCGACAGGGCCAACGAGCAGTACTTC	CASSSDRANEQYF
once	TRBV9	TRBJ2-2	TRBD2	TGTGCCAGCAGCCGCGGGAGACTAGCGGGGGGCCCGGGCACCGGGGAGCTGTTTTTT	CASSRGRLAGGPGTGELFF
-	TRBV30	TRBJ1-1	-	TGTGCCTGGAGCCGGTACAGGAACATGAACACTGAAGCTTTCTTT	CAWSRYRNMNTEAFF
-	TRBV6-5	TRBJ1-2	TRBD1	TGTGCCAGCAGCCGGACAGGGATTGGCTACACCTTC	CASSRTGIGYTF
-	TRBV20-1	TRBJ2-7	-	TGCAGTGCTAGTCGGCAGGAAAGCTCCTACGAGCAGTACTTC	CSASRQESSYEQYF
-	TRBV9	TRBJ2-1	TRBD1	TGTGCCAGCGCCGGGACAGGGTCCTACAATGAGCAGTTCTTC	CASAGTGSYNEQFF
-	TRBV19	TRBJ2-3	TRBD2	TGTGCCAGTAGTTTGGCGGGGGGGGGAGATACGCAGTATTTT	CASSLAGGGDTQYF
-	TRBV5-4	TRBJ2-5	TRBD1	TGTGCCAGCAGCCTGGGGACAGGGGCTTTAGAGACCCAGTACTTC	CASSLGTGALETQYF
-	TRBV28	TRBJ1-1	-	TGTGCCAGCAGTTTAAAGGGGGTGGGCACTGAAGCTTTCTTT	CASSLKGVGTEAFF
-	TRBV5-1	TRBJ1-1	TRBD1	TGCGCCAGCAGCTTCATAAACCCAGGGACAGGGGTCCCCGAAGCTTTCTTT	CASSFINPGTGVPEAFF
-	TRBV12-5	TRBJ1-2	-	TGTGCTAGTGGCCAGGACAGTAGTTTCTATGGCTACACCTTC	CASGQDSSFYGYTF
once	TRBV29-1	TRBJ1-2	TRBD1	TGCAGCGTTGGTAAAGACAGGGGATTAGACTATGGCTACACCTTC	CSVGKDRGLDYGYTF
-	TRBV5-1	TRBJ2-7	-	TGCGCCAGTTCGGGGGGCAGCTCCTACGAGCAGTACTTC	CASSGGSSYEQYF
few	TRBV14	TRBJ1-2	-	TGTGCCAGCAGCCATCTCCCTGAGTGGACGGGGGAGGGCTATGGCTACACCTTC	CASSHLPEWTGEGYGYTF
-	TRBV27	TRBJ2-1	TRBD1	TGTGCCAGCAGTTTAGTCCTCGGACAGGGGTACAATGAGCAGTTCTTC	CASSLVLGQGYNEQFF
-	TRBV12-3/TRBV12-4	TRBJ1-5	-	TGTGCCAGCAGTTTACAGGGAAATCAGCCCCAGCATTTT	CASSLQGNQPQHF
-	TRBV5-1	TRBJ1-2	-	TGCGCCAGCAGCTCGCGCGGGGGGGCGCAGAACTATGGCTACACCTTC	CASSSRGGAQNYGYTF
-	TRBV18	TRBJ1-1	-	TGTGCCAGCTCCTACGACACTGAAGCTTTCTTT	CASSYDTEAFF
-	TRBV19	TRBJ2-1	TRBD2	TGTGCCAGTATCCAAGCGGGGGGGTACAATGAGCAGTTCTTC	CASIQAGGYNEQFF
-	TRBV2	TRBJ2-2	-	TGTGCCAGCAGTGAAGCGGGGGCAGGGGGGTTGTTTTTT	CASSEAGAGGLFF
-	TRBV2	TRBJ2-5	-	TGTGCCAGCAGTTACCCGGGAAGCTCGGAAGAGACCCAGTACTTC	CASSYPGSSEETQYF
-	TRBV5-1	TRBJ2-5	-	TGCGCCAGCAGCTTGGTGAATAGTTTCGAGGAGACCCAGTACTTC	CASSLVNSFEETQYF
-	TRBV11-2	TRBJ2-5	TRBD1	TGTGCCAGCAGCTCCCGCCGGACAGGGGGCGGGGAGACCCAGTACTTC	CASSSRRTGGGETQYF
-	TRBV10-1	TRBJ1-5	TRBD1	TGCGCCAGCAGTGAGTCGAGACAGGGCGCGGATCAGCCCCAGCATTTT	CASSESRQGADQPQHF
-	TRBV7-9	TRBJ2-7	TRBD1	TGTGCCAGCAGCAGCCACGACAGGGCCCGCCTCGAGCAGTACTTC	CASSSHDRARLEQYF
-	TRBV27	TRBJ2-1	TRBD2	TGTGCCAGCAGTTTAGGTAGCGGGGGGGACAATGAGCAGTTCTTC	CASSLGSGGDNEQFF
-	TRBV28	TRBJ1-1	-	TGTGCCAGCAGTTTATACCAGCGGGGTGGCACTGAAGCTTTCTTT	CASSLYQRGGTEAFF
-	TRBV2	TRBJ1-6	-	TGTGCCAGCAGCGCGAATAATTCACCCCTCCACTTT	CASSANNSPLHF
-	TRBV19	TRBJ1-5	-	TGTGCCAGTAGTTCTACGGACAGCTATAGCAATCAGCCCCAGCATTTT	CASSSTDSYSNQPQHF
-	TRBV14	TRBJ1-2	-	TGTGCCAGCAGCCCAGTGACAGGTGGATATGGCTACACCTTC	CASSPVTGGYGYTF
-	TRBV28	TRBJ1-2	TRBD1	TGTGCCAGCAGTTCACCAGGACAGGGTCGAGTAGTCTATGGCTACACCTTC	CASSSPGQGRVVYGYTF
-	TRBV2	TRBJ2-7	-	TGTGCCAGCAGTGGGCAGACAGGCTCCTACGAGCAGTACTTC	CASSGQTGSYEQYF
-	TRBV3-1/TRBV3-2	TRBJ1-2	-	TGTGCCAGCAGCCAAGATCTGAGAGACAGGAGATATGGCTACACCTTC	CASSQDLRDRRYGYTF
-	TRBV27	TRBJ2-7	-	TGTGCCAGCAGTTTACAGGGATACGAGCAGTACTTC	CASSLQGYEQYF
many	TRBV12-3/TRBV12-4	TRBJ1-5	-	TGTGCCAGCAGCCAGGGTCAGCCCCAGCATTTT	CASSQGQPQHF
-	TRBV5-1	TRBJ1-6	-	TGCGCCAGCAGCACCAGACAGTCCCGTGGTTCACCCCTCCACTTT	CASSTRQSRGSPLHF